Each of the 6 T cell receptor beta chains below was sequenced from the same sample in a study of identical twins (dated by TCRdb to the mid-2010s). The library relied on 5' RACE. The sample was run on an Illumina HiSeq 2000. TCRdb took the public reads, trimmed them with fastp at Q25, ran MiXCR for clone calling and kept in-frame beta chains. Records with the same CDR3 protein are collapsed into one entry carrying the most frequent genes and DNA. This sample gives nearly 900,000 distinct CDR3 sequences in total; more than 9% of them show up just once. The ten largest clones take up about 1.5% of the sample. These data also featured in a second study, about yellow fever vaccine responses in identical twins.

The sequenced sample was PBMCs. The receptors originated from a woman under 30 in good health.

This clonotype was seen more than once but under ten times. The rearrangement uses TRBV27 and TRBJ1-2; D unresolved. Per germline, CDR1 MNHEY and CDR2 SMNVEV (reference sequence). Between the trimmed V and J ends, which lost 4 bases and 2 bases, there was a span of 17 bases. This CDR3 is 16 amino acids long. The CDR3 here is CASSSPGGLGNYGYTF. The DNA of the CDR3 is TGTGCCAGCAGTTCCCCGGGAGGCCTGGGAAACTATGGCTACACCTTC.

The V gene is TRBV24-1, the J gene TRBJ2-7, with D possibly matching TRBD1 (6 bases). This CDR3 is built from 15 residues. Germline-derived CDR1 and CDR2 are KGHDR and SFDVKD. The ends were cut back, 1 base at V and 2 bases at J, with 11 bases in the middle. The chain's CDR3 is CATSDFRTATYEQYF. The CDR3 bases are TGTGCCACCAGTGATTTCCGGACAGCGACCTACGAGCAGTACTTC.

The gene calls are TRBV4-1 and TRBJ2-4, with TRBD2 identical over 9 bases. Germline V CDR1 and CDR2: MGHRA, YSYEKL. V dropped 4 bases and J dropped 2; count of bases not matched to a gene: 9. The CDR3 runs 17 residues. The CDR3 DNA sequence: TGCGCCAGCAGCCGACCCATAGCGGGAGTCCCCAAAAACATTCAGTACTTC. Protein product: CASSRPIAGVPKNIQYF.

The CDR3 region is CSPLKRDKNTEAFF. The DNA of the CDR3 is TGCAGCCCACTCAAACGGGACAAGAACACTGAAGCTTTCTTT. The chain is built from TRBV20-1 and TRBJ1-1; perhaps TRBD1 as D (6 bases). The germline V gene has CDR1 DFQATT and CDR2 SNEGSKA (reference sequence). This CDR3 region has 14 residues.

This chain uses TRBV27 with TRBJ2-3; D perhaps matches TRBD1 (6 bases). In germline, CDR1 is MNHEY, CDR2 SMNVEV (reference sequence). V lost 2 bases and J lost 0, with 15 bases in between. CDR3 length: 17 residues. CDR3 protein: CASSLPNRASSTDTQYF. CDR3 nucleotides: TGTGCCAGCAGTTTACCAAACAGGGCCTCTAGCACAGATACGCAGTATTTT.

This clonotype was detected once. The chain uses TRBV5-4 and TRBJ2-1; TRBD2 might be the D (5 bases). The CDR3 contains 16 residues. The germline V gene has CDR1 SGHNT and CDR2 YYREEE (reference sequence). V gave up 1 base and J gave up 7 bases, with 18 bases separating them. The CDR3 bases are TGTGCCAGCAGCTTGACCTTCCGGAGCGGTGGGAATGAGCAGTTCTTC. Translated: CASSLTFRSGGNEQFF.